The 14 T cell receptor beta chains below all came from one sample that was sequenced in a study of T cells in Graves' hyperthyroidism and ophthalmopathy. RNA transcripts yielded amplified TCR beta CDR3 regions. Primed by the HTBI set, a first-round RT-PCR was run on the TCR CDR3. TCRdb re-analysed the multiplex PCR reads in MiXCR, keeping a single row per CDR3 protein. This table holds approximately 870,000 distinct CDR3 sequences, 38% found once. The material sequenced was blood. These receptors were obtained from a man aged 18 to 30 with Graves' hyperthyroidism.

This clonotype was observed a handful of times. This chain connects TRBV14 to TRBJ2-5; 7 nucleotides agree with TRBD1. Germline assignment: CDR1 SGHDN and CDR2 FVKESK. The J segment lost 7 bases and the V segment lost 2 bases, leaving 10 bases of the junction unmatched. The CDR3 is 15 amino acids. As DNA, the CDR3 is TGTGCCAGCAGCCAAACGGGACAGCCCCTCGTGACCCAGTACTTC. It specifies CASSQTGQPLVTQYF.

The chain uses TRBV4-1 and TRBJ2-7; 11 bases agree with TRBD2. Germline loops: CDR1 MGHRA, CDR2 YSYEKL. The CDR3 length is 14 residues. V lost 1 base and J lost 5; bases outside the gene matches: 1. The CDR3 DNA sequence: TGCGCCAGCAGCCAAGCTAGCGGGGGGAACGAGCAGTACTTC. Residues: CASSQASGGNEQYF.

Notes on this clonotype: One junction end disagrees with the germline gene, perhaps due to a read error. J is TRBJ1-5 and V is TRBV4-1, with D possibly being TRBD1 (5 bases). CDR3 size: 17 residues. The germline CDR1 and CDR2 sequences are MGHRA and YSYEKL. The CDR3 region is CASSQGKELRGRQPQHF. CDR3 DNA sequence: TGCGCCAGCAGCCAAGGGAAGGAGCTAAGGGGACGGCAGCCCCAGCACTTT.

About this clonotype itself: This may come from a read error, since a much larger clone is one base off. The CDR3 is CASRFQTTRAFF. The CDR3, as DNA: TGTGCCAGCAGATTCCAGACCACCCGTGCTTTCTTT. The chain uses TRBV5-4 and TRBJ1-1; D remains ambiguous. The germline V gene has CDR1 SGHNT and CDR2 YYREEE (reference sequence). V was trimmed by 5 bases and J by 11 bases, leaving 16 bases between them. There are 12 residues in the CDR3.

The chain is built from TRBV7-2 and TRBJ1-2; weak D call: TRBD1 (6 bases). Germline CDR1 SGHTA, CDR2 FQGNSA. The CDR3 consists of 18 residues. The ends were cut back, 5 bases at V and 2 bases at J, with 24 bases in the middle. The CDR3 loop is CASSVERPYTTGNYGYTF. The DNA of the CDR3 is TGTGCCAGCAGCGTTGAAAGGCCCTACACCACAGGGAACTATGGCTACACCTTC. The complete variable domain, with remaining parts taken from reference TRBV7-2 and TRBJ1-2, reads GAGVSQSPSNKVTEKGKDVELRCDPISGHTALYWYRQSLGQGLEFLIYFQGNSAPDKSGLPSDRFSAERTGGSVSTLTIQRTQQEDSAVYLCASSVERPYTTGNYGYTFGSGTRLTVV.

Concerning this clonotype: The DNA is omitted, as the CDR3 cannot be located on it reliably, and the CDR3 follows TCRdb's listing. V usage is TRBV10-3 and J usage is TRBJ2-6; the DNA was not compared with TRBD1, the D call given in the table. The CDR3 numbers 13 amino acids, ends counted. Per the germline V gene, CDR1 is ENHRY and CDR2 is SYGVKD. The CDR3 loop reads CAISEWGAGTEAF.

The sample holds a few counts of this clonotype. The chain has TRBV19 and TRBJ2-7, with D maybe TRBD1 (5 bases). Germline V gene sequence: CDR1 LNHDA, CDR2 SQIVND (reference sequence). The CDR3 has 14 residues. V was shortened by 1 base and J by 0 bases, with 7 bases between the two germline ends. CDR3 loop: CASSIGTTSYEQYF. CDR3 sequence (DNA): TGTGCCAGTAGTATAGGGACAACCTCCTACGAGCAGTACTTC. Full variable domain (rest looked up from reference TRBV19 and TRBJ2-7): DGGITQSPKYLFRKEGQNVTLSCEQNLNHDAMYWYRQDPGQGLRLIYYSQIVNDFQKGDIAEGYSVSREKKESFPLTVTSAQKNPTAFYLCASSIGTTSYEQYFGPGTRLTVT.

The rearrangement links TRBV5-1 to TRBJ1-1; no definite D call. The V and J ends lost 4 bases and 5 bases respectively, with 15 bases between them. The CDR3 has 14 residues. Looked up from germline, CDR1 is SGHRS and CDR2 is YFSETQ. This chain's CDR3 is CASSLGLSRTEAFF. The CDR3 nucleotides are TGCGCCAGCAGCCTAGGGCTGAGTAGGACTGAAGCTTTCTTT.

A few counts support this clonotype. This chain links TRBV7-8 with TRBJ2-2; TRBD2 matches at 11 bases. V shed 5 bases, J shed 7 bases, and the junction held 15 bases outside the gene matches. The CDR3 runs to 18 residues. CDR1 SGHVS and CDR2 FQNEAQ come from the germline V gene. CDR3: CASSHPKATSGVYGELFF. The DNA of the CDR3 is TGTGCCAGCAGCCACCCGAAGGCGACTAGCGGGGTTTACGGGGAGCTGTTTTTT.

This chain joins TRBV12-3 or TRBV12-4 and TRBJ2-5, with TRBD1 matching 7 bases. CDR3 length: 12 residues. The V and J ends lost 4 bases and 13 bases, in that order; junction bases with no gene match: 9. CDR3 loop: CASSSTDRDGYF. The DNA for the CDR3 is TGTGCCAGCAGTTCCACCGACAGGGATGGGTACTTC.

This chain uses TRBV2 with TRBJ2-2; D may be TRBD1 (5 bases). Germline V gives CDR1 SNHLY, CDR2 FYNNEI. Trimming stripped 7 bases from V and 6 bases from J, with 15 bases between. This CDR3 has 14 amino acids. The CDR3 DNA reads TGTGCCAGCACCCAAGCAGGGAATCCCGGGGAGCTGTTTTTT. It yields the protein CASTQAGNPGELFF.

The CDR3 DNA follows: TGCAGTGCCCCTAAACAGGGAAGGCGCACTGAAGCTTTCTTT. It encodes CSAPKQGRRTEAFF. V is TRBV20-1 and J is TRBJ1-1; possible D gene TRBD1, 6 bases. This CDR3 is built from 14 residues. Looked up from germline, CDR1 is DFQATT and CDR2 is SNEGSKA (reference sequence). Trimming stripped 6 bases from V and 4 bases from J, with 18 bases between.

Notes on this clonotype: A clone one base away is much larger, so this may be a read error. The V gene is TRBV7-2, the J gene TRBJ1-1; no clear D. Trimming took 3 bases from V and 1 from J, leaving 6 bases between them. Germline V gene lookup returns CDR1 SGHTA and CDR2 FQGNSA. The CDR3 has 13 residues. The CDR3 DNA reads TGTGCCAGCAGCTTTGTAAGGAACACTGAAGCTTTCTTT. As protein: CASSFVRNTEAFF.

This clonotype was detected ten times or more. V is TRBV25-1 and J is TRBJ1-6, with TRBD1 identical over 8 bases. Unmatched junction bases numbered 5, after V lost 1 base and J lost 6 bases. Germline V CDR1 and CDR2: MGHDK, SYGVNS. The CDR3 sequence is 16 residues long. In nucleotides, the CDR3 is TGTGCCAGCAGTGAATTCCAGGGGGCGCTTAATTCACCCCTCCACTTT. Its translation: CASSEFQGALNSPLHF.